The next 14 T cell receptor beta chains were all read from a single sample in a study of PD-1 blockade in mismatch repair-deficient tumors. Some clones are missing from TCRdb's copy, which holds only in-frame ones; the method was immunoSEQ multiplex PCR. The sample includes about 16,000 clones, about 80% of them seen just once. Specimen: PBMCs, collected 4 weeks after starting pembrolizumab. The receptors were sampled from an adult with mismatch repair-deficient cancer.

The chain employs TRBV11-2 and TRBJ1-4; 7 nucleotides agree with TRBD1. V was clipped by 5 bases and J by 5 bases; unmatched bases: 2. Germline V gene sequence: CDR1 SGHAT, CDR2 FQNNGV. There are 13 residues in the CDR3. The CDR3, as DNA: TGTGCCAGCAGCAAGGACAGGAATGAAAAACTGTTTTTT. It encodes CASSKDRNEKLFF.

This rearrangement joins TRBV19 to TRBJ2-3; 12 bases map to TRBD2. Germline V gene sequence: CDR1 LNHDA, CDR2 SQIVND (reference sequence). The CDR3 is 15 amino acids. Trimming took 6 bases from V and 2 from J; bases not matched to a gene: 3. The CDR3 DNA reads TGTGCCAGTAGCCGACTAGCGGGAGCCACAGATACGCAGTATTTT. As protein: CASSRLAGATDTQYF.

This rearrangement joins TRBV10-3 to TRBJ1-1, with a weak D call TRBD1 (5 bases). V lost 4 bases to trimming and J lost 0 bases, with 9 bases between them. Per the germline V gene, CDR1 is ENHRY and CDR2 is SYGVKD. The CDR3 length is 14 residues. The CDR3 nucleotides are TGTGCCATCAGTGTAGGACATCTGAACACTGAAGCTTTCTTT. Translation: CAISVGHLNTEAFF.

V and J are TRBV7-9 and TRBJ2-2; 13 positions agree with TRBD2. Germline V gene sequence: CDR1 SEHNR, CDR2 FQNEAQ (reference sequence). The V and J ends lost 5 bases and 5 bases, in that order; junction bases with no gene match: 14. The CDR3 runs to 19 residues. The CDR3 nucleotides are TGTGCCAGCAGCAAGCTTGCGGGACTAGCGGGAATTCTGACCGGGGAGCTGTTTTTT. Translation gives CASSKLAGLAGILTGELFF.

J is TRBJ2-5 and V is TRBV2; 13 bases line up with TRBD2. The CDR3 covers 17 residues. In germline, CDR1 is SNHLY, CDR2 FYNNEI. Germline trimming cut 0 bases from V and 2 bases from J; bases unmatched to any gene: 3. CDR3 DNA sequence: TGTGCCAGCAGTGAAGCCAAGGGACTAGCGGGGCAAGAGACCCAGTACTTC. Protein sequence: CASSEAKGLAGQETQYF. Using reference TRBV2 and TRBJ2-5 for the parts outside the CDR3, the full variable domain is EPEVTQTPSHQVTQMGQEVILRCVPISNHLYFYWYRQILGQKVEFLVSFYNNEISEKSEIFDDQFSVERPDGSNFTLKIRSTKLEDSAMYFCASSEAKGLAGQETQYFGPGTRLLVL.

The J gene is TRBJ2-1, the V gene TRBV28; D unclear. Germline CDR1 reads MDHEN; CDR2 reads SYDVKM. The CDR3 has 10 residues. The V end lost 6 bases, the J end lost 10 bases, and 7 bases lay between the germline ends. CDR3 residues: CASRLHEQFF. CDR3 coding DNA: TGTGCCAGCAGACTTCACGAGCAGTTCTTC.

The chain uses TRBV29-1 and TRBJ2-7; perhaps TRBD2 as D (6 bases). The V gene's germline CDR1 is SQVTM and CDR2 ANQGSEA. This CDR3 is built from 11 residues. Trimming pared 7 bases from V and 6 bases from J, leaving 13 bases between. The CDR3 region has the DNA TGCAGCGCAGACGGGGGTCCCGAGCAGTACTTC. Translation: CSADGGPEQYF.

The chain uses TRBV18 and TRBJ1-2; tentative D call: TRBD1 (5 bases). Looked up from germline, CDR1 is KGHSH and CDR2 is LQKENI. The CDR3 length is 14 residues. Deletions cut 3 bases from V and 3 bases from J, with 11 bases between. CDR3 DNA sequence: TGTGCCAGCTCACCGCTACAGGCAGACTATGGCTACACCTTC. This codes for CASSPLQADYGYTF.

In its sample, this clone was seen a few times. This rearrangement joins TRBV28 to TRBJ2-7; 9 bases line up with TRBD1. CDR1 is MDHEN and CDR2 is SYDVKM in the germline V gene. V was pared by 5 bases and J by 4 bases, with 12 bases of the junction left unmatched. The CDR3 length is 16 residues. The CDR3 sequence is CASSPWGQGGRYEQYF. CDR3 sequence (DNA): TGTGCCAGCAGTCCATGGGGACAGGGAGGGAGATACGAGCAGTACTTC.

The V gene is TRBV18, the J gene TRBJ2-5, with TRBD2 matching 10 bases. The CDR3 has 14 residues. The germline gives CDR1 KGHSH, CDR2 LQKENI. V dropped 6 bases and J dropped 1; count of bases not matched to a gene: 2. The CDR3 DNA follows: TGTGCCAGCTCTCTAGCGGGGGTCCAAGAGACCCAGTACTTC. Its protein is CASSLAGVQETQYF.

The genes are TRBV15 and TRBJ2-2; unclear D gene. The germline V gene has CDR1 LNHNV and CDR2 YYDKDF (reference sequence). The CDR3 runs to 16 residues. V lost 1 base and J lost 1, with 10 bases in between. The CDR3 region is CATSRGPVQNTGELFF. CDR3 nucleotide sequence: TGTGCCACCAGCAGAGGGCCTGTCCAGAACACCGGGGAGCTGTTTTTT.

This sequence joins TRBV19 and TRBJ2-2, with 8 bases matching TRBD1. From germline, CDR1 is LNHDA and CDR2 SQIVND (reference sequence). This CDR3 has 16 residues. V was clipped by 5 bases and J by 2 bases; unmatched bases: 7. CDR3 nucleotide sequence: TGTGCCAGTAGTGCCTGGACAGGGCGTAACACCGGGGAGCTGTTTTTT. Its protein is CASSAWTGRNTGELFF.

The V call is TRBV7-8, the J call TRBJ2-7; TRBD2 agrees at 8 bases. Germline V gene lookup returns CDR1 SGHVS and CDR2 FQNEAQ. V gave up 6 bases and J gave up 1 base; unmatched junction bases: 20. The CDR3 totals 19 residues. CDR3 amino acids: CASSYPGLMLGTRSYEQYF. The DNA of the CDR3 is TGTGCCAGCAGTTACCCGGGACTTATGCTCGGGACTAGGTCCTACGAGCAGTACTTC.

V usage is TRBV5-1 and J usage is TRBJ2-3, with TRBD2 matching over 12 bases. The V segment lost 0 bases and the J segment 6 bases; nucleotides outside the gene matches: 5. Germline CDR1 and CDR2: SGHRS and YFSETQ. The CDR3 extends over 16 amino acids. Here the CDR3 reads CASSLGLAGAGDTQYF. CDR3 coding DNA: TGCGCCAGCAGCTTGGGACTAGCGGGAGCAGGCGATACGCAGTATTTT.